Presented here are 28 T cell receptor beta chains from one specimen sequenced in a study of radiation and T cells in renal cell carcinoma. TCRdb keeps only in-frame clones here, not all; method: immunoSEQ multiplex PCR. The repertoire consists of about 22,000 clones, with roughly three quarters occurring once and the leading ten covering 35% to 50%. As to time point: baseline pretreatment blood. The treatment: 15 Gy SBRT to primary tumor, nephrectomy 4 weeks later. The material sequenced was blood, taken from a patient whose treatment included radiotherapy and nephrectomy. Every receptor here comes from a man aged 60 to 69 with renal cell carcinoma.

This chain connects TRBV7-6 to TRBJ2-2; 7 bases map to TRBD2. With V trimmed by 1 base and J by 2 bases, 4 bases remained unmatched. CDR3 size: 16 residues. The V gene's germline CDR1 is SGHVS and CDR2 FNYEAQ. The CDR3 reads CASSLEASGNTGELFF. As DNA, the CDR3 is TGTGCCAGCAGCTTAGAGGCTAGCGGAAACACCGGGGAGCTGTTTTTT.

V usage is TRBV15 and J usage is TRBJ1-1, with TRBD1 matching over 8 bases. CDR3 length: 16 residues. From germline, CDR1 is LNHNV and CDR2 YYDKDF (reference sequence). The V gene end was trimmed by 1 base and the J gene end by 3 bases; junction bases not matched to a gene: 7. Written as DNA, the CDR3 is TGTGCCACCAGCAGAGGAAGGACAGGGTGGTACACTGAAGCTTTCTTT. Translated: CATSRGRTGWYTEAFF.

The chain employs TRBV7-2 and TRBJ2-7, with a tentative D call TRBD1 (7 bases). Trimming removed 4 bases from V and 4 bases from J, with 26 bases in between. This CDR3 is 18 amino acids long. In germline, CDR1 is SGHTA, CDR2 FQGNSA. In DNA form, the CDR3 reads TGTGCCAGCAGCTCGGGGGCGGCTGCGACAGGGACTCTATACGAGCAGTACTTC. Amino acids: CASSSGAAATGTLYEQYF.

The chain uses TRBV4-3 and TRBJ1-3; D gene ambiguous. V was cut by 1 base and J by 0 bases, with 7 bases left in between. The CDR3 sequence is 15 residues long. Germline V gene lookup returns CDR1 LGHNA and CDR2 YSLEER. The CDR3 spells CASSQVWRSGNTIYF. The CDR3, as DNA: TGCGCCAGCAGCCAAGTATGGCGCTCTGGAAACACCATATATTTT.

The CDR3 here is CASSKFREAFF. The CDR3 DNA follows: TGTGCCAGTAGTAAATTTAGAGAAGCTTTCTTT. The chain couples TRBV19 to TRBJ1-1; D unresolved. This CDR3 is built from 11 residues. Germline lookup yields CDR1 LNHDA and CDR2 SQIVND (reference sequence). V shed 4 bases and J shed 8 bases, with 8 bases lying between them.

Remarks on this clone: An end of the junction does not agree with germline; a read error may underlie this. The CDR3 is CVSSPPDRIPYGYTF. Here the CDR3 DNA reads TGTGTCAGCAGTCCCCCGGACAGGATTCCATATGGCTACACCTTC. The V and J genes are TRBV27 and TRBJ1-2; 7 nucleotides agree with TRBD1. CDR1 MNHEY and CDR2 SMNVEV come from the germline V gene (reference sequence). The length of the CDR3 is 15 residues.

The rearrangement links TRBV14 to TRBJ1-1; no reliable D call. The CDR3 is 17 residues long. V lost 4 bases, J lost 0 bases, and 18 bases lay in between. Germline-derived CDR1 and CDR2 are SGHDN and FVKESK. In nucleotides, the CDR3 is TGTGCCAGCAGCCTTAAATACGGTCTTGGGTTGAACACTGAAGCTTTCTTT. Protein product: CASSLKYGLGLNTEAFF.

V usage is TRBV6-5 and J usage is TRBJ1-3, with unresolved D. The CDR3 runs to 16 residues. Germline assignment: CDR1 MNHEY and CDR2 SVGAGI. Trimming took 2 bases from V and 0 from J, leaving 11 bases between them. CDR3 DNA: TGTGCCAGCAGTTACGGACCGCCAAGCTCTGGAAACACCATATATTTT. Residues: CASSYGPPSSGNTIYF.

CDR3 bases: TGTGCCAGTAGGAACGGAGGTGAAGCTTTCTTT. Its translation: CASRNGGEAFF. V usage is TRBV19 and J usage is TRBJ1-1, with no clear D. The CDR3 totals 11 residues. V was trimmed by 6 bases and J by 7 bases, leaving 9 bases between them. Germline V gives CDR1 LNHDA, CDR2 SQIVND (reference sequence).

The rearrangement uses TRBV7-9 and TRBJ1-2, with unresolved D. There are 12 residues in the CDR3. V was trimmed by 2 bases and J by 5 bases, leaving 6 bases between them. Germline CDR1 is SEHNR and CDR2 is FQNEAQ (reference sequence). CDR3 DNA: TGTGCCAGCAGCTTAAACCCATATGGCTACACCTTC. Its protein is CASSLNPYGYTF.

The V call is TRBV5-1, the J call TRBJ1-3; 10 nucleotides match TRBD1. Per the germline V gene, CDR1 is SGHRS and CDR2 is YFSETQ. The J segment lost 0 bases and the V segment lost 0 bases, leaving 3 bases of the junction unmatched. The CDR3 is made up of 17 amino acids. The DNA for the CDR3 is TGCGCCAGCAGCTTGGAGGGACAGGGGTCCTCTGGAAACACCATATATTTT. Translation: CASSLEGQGSSGNTIYF.

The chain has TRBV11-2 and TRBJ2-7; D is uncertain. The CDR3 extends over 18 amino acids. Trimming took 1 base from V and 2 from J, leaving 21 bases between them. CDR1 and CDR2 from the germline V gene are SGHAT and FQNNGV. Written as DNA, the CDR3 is TGTGCCAGCAGCTTAGGCCCCCAAAGGGTAGGACCAACCTACGAGCAGTACTTC. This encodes CASSLGPQRVGPTYEQYF.

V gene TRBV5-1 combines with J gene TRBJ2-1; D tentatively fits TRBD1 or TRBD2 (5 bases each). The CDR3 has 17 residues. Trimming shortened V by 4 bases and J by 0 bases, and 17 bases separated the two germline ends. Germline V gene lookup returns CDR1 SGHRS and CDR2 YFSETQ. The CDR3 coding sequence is TGCGCCAGCAGCCCCGCCTTGGGGGAGAGCTCCTACAATGAGCAGTTCTTC. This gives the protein CASSPALGESSYNEQFF. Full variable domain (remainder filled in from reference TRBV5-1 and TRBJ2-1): KAGVTQTPRYLIKTRGQQVTLSCSPISGHRSVSWYQQTPGQGLQFLFEYFSETQRNKGNFPGRFSGRQFSNSRSEMNVSTLELGDSALYLCASSPALGESSYNEQFFGPGTRLTVL.

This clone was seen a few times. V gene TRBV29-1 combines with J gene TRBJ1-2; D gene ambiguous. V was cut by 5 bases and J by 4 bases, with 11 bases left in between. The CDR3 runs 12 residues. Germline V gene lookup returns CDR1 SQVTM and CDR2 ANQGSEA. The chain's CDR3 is CSVPPGSYGYTF. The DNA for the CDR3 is TGCAGCGTTCCCCCCGGGAGCTATGGCTACACCTTC.

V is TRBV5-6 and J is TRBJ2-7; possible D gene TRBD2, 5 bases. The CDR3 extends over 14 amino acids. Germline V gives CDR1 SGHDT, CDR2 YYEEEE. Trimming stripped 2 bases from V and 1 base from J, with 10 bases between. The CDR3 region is CASSFRAGSYEQYF. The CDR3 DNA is TGTGCCAGCAGCTTCCGTGCGGGTTCCTACGAGCAGTACTTC. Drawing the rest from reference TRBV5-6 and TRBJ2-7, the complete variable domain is DAGVTQSPTHLIKTRGQQVTLRCSPKSGHDTVSWYQQALGQGPQFIFQYYEEEERQRGNFPDRFSGHQFPNYSSELNVNALLLGDSALYLCASSFRAGSYEQYFGPGTRLTVT.

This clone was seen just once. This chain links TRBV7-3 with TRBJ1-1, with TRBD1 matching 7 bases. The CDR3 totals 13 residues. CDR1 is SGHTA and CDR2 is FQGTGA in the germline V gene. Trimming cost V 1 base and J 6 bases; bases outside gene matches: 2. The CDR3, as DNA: TGTGCCAGCAGCTTAAGAGGGGGCCCTGAAGCTTTCTTT. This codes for CASSLRGGPEAFF.

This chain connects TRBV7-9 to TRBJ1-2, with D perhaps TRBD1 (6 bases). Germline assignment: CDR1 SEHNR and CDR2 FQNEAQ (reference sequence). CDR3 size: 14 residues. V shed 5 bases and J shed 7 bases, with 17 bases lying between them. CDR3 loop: CASSEGQRMGGYTF. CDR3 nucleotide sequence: TGTGCCAGCAGCGAAGGACAGAGAATGGGTGGCTACACCTTC.

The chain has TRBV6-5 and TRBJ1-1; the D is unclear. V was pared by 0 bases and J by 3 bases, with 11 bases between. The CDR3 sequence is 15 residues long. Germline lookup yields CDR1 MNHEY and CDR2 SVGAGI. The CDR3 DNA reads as TGTGCCAGCAGTTACTCGTCGGAGGTGTACACTGAAGCTTTCTTT. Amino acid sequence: CASSYSSEVYTEAFF.

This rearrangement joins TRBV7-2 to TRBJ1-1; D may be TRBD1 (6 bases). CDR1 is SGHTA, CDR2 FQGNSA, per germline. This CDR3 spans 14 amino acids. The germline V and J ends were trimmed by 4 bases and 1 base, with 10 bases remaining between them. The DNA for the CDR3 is TGTGCCAGCAGCTGGGGGGCGTCGAACACTGAAGCTTTCTTT. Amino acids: CASSWGASNTEAFF.

CDR3 amino acids: CASSLVDQVKETQYF. Here the CDR3 DNA reads TGTGCCAGCAGCTTAGTGGACCAGGTTAAGGAGACCCAGTACTTC. This sequence joins TRBV7-9 and TRBJ2-5; D not certain. Germline-derived CDR1 and CDR2 are SEHNR and FQNEAQ (reference sequence). This CDR3 is built from 15 residues. Trimming took 1 base from V and 5 from J, leaving 14 bases between them.

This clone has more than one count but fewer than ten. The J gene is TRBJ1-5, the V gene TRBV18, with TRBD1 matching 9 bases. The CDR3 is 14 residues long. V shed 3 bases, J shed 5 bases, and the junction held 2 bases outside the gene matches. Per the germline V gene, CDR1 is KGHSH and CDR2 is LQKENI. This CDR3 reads CASSPTGGDQPQHF. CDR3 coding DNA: TGTGCCAGCTCACCGACAGGGGGGGATCAGCCCCAGCATTTT.

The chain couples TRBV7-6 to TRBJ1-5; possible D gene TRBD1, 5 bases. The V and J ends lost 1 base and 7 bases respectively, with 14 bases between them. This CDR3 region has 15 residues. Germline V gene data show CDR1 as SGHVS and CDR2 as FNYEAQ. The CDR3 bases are TGTGCCAGCAGCTTAGGTCCTACAGGTGGACAGCCCCAGCATTTT. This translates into CASSLGPTGGQPQHF.

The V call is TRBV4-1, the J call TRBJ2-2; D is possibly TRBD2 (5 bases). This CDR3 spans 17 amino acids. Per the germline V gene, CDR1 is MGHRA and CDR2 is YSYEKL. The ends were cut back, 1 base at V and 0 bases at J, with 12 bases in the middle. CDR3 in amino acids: CASSQAPGSANTGELFF. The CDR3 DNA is TGCGCCAGCAGCCAAGCCCCGGGATCCGCGAACACCGGGGAGCTGTTTTTT.

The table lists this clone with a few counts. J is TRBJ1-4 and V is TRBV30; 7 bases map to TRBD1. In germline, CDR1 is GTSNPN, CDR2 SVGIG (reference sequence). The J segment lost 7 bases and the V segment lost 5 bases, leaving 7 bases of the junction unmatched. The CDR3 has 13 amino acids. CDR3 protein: CAWARQGGEKLFF. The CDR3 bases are TGTGCCTGGGCCAGACAGGGTGGTGAAAAACTGTTTTTT.

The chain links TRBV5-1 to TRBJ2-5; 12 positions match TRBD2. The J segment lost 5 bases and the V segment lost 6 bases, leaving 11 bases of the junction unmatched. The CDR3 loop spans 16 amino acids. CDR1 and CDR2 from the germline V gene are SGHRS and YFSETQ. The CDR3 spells CASTPRTSGTAETQYF. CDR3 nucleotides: TGCGCCAGCACCCCACGGACTAGCGGGACCGCGGAGACCCAGTACTTC.

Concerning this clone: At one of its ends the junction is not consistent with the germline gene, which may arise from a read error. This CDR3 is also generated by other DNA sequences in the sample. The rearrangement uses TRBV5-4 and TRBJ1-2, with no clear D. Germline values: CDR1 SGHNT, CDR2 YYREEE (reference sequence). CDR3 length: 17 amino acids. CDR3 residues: CASSPRFGRVWDYGYTF. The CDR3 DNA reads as TGCGCCAGCAGCCCCCGTTTCGGGCGCGTGTGGGACTATGGCTACACCTTC. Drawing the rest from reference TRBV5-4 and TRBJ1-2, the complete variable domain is ETGVTQSPTHLIKTRGQQVTLRCSSQSGHNTVSWYQQALGQGPQFIFQYYREEENGRGNFPPRFSGLQFPNYSSELNVNALELDDSALYLCASSPRFGRVWDYGYTFGSGTRLTVV.

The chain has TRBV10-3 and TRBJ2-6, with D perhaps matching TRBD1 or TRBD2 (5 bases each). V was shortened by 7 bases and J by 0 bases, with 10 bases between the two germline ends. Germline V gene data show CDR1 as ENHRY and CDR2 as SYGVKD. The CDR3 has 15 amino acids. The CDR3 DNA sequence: TGTGCCATCACCGGGGCCACCTCTGGGGCCAACGTCCTGACTTTC. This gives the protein CAITGATSGANVLTF.

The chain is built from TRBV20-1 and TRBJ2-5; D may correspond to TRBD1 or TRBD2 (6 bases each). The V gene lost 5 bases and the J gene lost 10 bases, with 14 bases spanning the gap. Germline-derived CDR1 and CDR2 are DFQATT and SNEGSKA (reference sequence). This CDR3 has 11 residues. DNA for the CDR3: TGCAGTGCTCAGTACAGGGAGGACCAGTACTTC. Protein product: CSAQYREDQYF.